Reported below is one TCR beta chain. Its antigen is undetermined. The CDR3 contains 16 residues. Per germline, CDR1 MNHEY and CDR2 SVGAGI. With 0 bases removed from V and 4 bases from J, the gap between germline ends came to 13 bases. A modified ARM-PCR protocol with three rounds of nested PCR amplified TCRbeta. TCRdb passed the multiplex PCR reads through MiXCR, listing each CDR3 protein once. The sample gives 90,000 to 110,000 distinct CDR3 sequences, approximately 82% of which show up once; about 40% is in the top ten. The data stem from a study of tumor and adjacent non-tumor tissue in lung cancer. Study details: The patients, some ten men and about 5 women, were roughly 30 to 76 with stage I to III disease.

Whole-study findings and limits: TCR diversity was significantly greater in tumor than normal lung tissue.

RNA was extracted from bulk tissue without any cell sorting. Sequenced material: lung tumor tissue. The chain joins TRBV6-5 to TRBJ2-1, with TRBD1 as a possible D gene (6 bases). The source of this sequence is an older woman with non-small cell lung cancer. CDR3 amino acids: CASSYSEDSAYNEQFF. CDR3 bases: TGTGCCAGCAGTTACTCAGAGGACAGTGCTTACAATGAGCAGTTCTTC.